A selection of T cell receptor beta chains follows, all from one sample in a study of cytomegalovirus exposure and HLA in healthy donors. Generated by immunoSEQ multiplex PCR, the TCRdb table keeps only in-frame clones and is missing some. The sample records 100,000 or so clones, over 70% being singletons. The specimen sequenced was PBMCs. The receptors were sampled from a man in his fifties in good health and CMV-seronegative. CDR3s include the opening cysteine and the closing phenylalanine or tryptophan. D genes are given only for firm matches. Clone size, where shown, is once, few, many, or a class for clones that have expanded.

J | V | size | D | DNA | CDR3
TRBJ2-1 | TRBV18 | - | - | TGTGCCAGCTCACCGGGGGGGGCCGACTACAATGAGCAGTTCTTC | CASSPGGADYNEQFF
TRBJ1-3 | TRBV2 | - | TRBD1 | TGTGCCAGCAGTGAAAACCTAGGGGGCGCTGGAAACACCATATATTTT | CASSENLGGAGNTIYF
TRBJ1-4 | TRBV7-9 | - | - | TGTGCCAGCAGCTTAAGGGGTAATAATGAAAAACTGTTTTTT | CASSLRGNNEKLFF
TRBJ1-5 | TRBV30 | - | - | TGTGCCTGGAGTGAGGGGTTATCACAGCCCCAGCATTTT | CAWSEGLSQPQHF
TRBJ2-1 | TRBV5-1 | - | TRBD1 | TGCGCCAGCAGCTTGGGGGACAGGGCTGCTTACAATGAGCAGTTCTTC | CASSLGDRAAYNEQFF
TRBJ1-4 | TRBV19 | - | - | TGTGCCAGTAGTATAAATTTGGCAGTAACTAATGAAAAACTGTTTTTT | CASSINLAVTNEKLFF
TRBJ2-2 | TRBV4-2 | - | TRBD1 | TGTGCCAGCAGCCAAGATGGGCTCCGAGGGACAGGGGGCATCGGGGAGCTGTTTTTT | CASSQDGLRGTGGIGELFF
TRBJ2-3 | TRBV5-1 | - | TRBD2 | TGCGCCAGCAGCTTTAGCGGGAGATTCACAGATACGCAGTATTTT | CASSFSGRFTDTQYF
TRBJ2-2 | TRBV7-2 | - | - | TGTGCCAGCAGCCCTACGATAGTCGGCGGATCTACCGGGGAGCTGTTTTTT | CASSPTIVGGSTGELFF
TRBJ1-4 | TRBV11-2 | - | - | TGTGCCAGCAGCACTAGAGGGTTGAAGGGTTCGACTAATGAAAAACTGTTTTTT | CASSTRGLKGSTNEKLFF
TRBJ2-7 | TRBV19 | - | TRBD1 | TGTGCCAGTAGTATGGGGACAGGGATCTCCTACGAGCAGTACTTC | CASSMGTGISYEQYF
TRBJ1-5 | TRBV28 | - | - | TGTGCCAGCAGTCCGGGGTACGGGCAGCCCCAGCATTTT | CASSPGYGQPQHF
TRBJ2-2 | TRBV27 | - | - | TGTGCCAGCAGAGGGGCCGGGGAGCTGTTTTTT | CASRGAGELFF
TRBJ2-1 | TRBV27 | once | - | TGTGCCAGCAGTTTACTTCTAGCCTCTAATGAGCAGTTCTTC | CASSLLLASNEQFF
TRBJ1-1 | TRBV6-5 | - | TRBD1 | TGTGCCAGCACCCGTACAGGGGACTCTGAAGCTTTCTTT | CASTRTGDSEAFF
TRBJ2-2 | TRBV7-3 | - | - | TGTGCCAGCACCGTCGGTACGAACACCGGGGAGCTGTTTTTT | CASTVGTNTGELFF
TRBJ2-2 | TRBV27 | once | - | TGTGCCAGCAGTTATAGGAGTCTAACCGGGGAGCTGTTTTTT | CASSYRSLTGELFF
TRBJ1-1 | TRBV25-1 | - | TRBD1 | TGTGCCAGCAAGGGGACAGGGGGCACTGAAGCTTTCTTT | CASKGTGGTEAFF
TRBJ2-1 | TRBV30 | - | - | TGTGCCTGGAGCTTCTCCTACAATGAGCAGTTCTTC | CAWSFSYNEQFF
TRBJ2-2 | TRBV7-9 | few | - | TGTGCCAGCAGCTTACGCAGGGACACCGGGGAGCTGTTTTTT | CASSLRRDTGELFF
TRBJ2-5 | TRBV21-1 | - | - | TGTGCCAGCAGCATTTTAGCGGGAGTTGGAGAGACCCAGTACTTC | CASSILAGVGETQYF
TRBJ2-7 | TRBV28 | - | - | TGTGCCAGCAGTTCCCTTAAATACTCCGGGAAGCACGAGCAGTACTTC | CASSSLKYSGKHEQYF
TRBJ1-5 | TRBV30 | - | TRBD1 | TGTGCCTGGAGGACAGGGGCATTAGATCAGCCCCAGCATTTT | CAWRTGALDQPQHF
TRBJ1-2 | TRBV2 | - | - | TGTGTTGGCTCCTCAAATCTCTATGGCTACACCTTC | CVGSSNLYGYTF
TRBJ2-7 | TRBV7-2 | - | TRBD2 | TGTGCCAGCAGACATCGGAGCGGAGCGGGAGGCGCCTACGAGCAGTACTTC | CASRHRSGAGGAYEQYF
TRBJ2-4 | TRBV14 | - | TRBD1 | TGTGCCAGCAGCCGACAGGGGGGTTTAGCCAAAAACATTCAGTACTTC | CASSRQGGLAKNIQYF
TRBJ1-2 | TRBV21-1 | once | - | TGTGCCAGCAGCAAGGGACAGGGGCATGGCTACACCTTC | CASSKGQGHGYTF
TRBJ2-1 | TRBV29-1 | - | - | TGCAGCGCTGGACTTCAGGATGAGCAGTTCTTC | CSAGLQDEQFF
TRBJ2-4 | TRBV28 | - | - | TGTGCCAGCAGTTTTTCGTTAGTAGCCAAAAACATTCAGTACTTC | CASSFSLVAKNIQYF
TRBJ1-6 | TRBV7-6 | - | TRBD1 | TGTGCCAGCAGCTTATCGACAGGGGGATATAATTCACCCCTCCACTTT | CASSLSTGGYNSPLHF
TRBJ1-4 | TRBV6-1 | few | - | TGTGCCAGCATTTGGGGAGGGAAACTGTTTTTT | CASIWGGKLFF
TRBJ2-7 | TRBV2 | - | - | TGTGCCAGCAGCCCCGGGGCGGGGATGGCCTACGAGCAGTACTTC | CASSPGAGMAYEQYF
TRBJ2-5 | TRBV7-7 | - | TRBD2 | TGTGCTAGCAGCTTATTCACCACTTCTAGCGGGGGAGAGACCCAGTACTTC | CASSLFTTSSGGETQYF
TRBJ2-7 | TRBV2 | - | - | TGTGCCATATCCCCCGCCTACGAGCAGTACTTC | CAISPAYEQYF
TRBJ2-3 | TRBV2 | - | TRBD1 | TGTGCCAGCAGTGAAAGTGGCGTGGGACAGGGCACAGATACGCAGTATTTT | CASSESGVGQGTDTQYF
TRBJ1-4 | TRBV30 | - | - | TGTGCCTGGTACAGGGCTACTAATGAAAAACTGTTTTTT | CAWYRATNEKLFF
TRBJ1-1 | TRBV5-6 | - | TRBD1 | TGTGCCAGCACCTCCGGGACAGGGCGTTTGGACACTGAAGCTTTCTTT | CASTSGTGRLDTEAFF
TRBJ2-3 | TRBV5-1 | - | TRBD2 | TGCGCCAGCAGCTTGGTGGGACTAGCGGGGGGCACAGATACGCAGTATTTT | CASSLVGLAGGTDTQYF
TRBJ2-3 | TRBV19 | - | - | TGTGCCAGTAGTGTACAGGTCACAGATACGCAGTATTTT | CASSVQVTDTQYF
TRBJ2-3 | TRBV27 | once | - | TGTGCCAGCAGTGCCGGACAGACACGTAGCACAGATACGCAGTATTTT | CASSAGQTRSTDTQYF
TRBJ1-1 | TRBV7-2 | once | TRBD1 | TGTGCCAGCAGCTCCAACAGGGGGCTGAGCACTGAAGCTTTCTTT | CASSSNRGLSTEAFF
TRBJ1-6 | TRBV6-5 | - | - | TGTGCCAGCAGTTTGGGGAGCTCCTATAATTCACCCCTCCACTTT | CASSLGSSYNSPLHF
TRBJ2-3 | TRBV14 | - | TRBD1 | TGTGCCAGCAGCCAAGTACAGGGGGCCTTCACAGATACGCAGTATTTT | CASSQVQGAFTDTQYF
TRBJ1-6 | TRBV2 | - | TRBD1 | TGTGCCAGCAGAAAACAGGGGACCAATTCACCCCTCCACTTT | CASRKQGTNSPLHF
TRBJ2-6 | TRBV19 | - | - | TGTGCCAGTAGCCCTCGGGGGTTCTCTGGGGCCAACGTCCTGACTTTC | CASSPRGFSGANVLTF
TRBJ2-3 | TRBV7-6 | - | TRBD2 | TGTGCCAGCAGCCTTCAGATCAGGACTAGCGGGAGCACAGATACGCAGTATTTT | CASSLQIRTSGSTDTQYF
TRBJ1-3 | TRBV19 | - | TRBD1 | TGTGCCAGTAGTGGGGACAGGGTAAATGGAAACACCATATATTTT | CASSGDRVNGNTIYF
TRBJ1-1 | TRBV7-3 | - | TRBD1 | TGTGCCAGCAGCCAGACAGGGGCCCCGAACACTGAAGCTTTCTTT | CASSQTGAPNTEAFF